The 18 T cell receptor beta chains given below trace back to one sample, sequenced in a study of cytomegalovirus exposure and HLA in healthy donors (dated by TCRdb to the late 2010s). Library preparation was by the immunoSEQ multiplex PCR assay. As stored in TCRdb, this immuneACCESS dataset retains in-frame rearrangements with V and J assigned. A fraction of the clones does not appear; measured against another copy, unresolved V genes explain less than half of the discrepancy, and the remainder lacks a known reason. Present in this sample are 220,000 or so clones, 75% to 95% of which were seen just once. The ten largest clones take up 1.1% of the sample. The sequencing sample was made of PBMCs. These receptors were collected from a woman aged 18-30 years in good health and CMV-seronegative.

The table lists this clone with a count of one. The chain joins TRBV5-8 to TRBJ2-1; 8 nucleotides match TRBD1. With 4 bases clipped from V and 8 bases from J, the junction kept 8 bases outside the gene matches. Germline CDR1 reads SGHTS; CDR2 reads YDEGEE. The CDR3 contains 14 residues. The CDR3 reads CASSKGQGIDEQFF. DNA for the CDR3: TGTGCCAGCAGCAAAGGACAGGGTATCGATGAGCAGTTCTTC. Full variable domain (missing parts from reference TRBV5-8 and TRBJ2-1): EAGVTQSPTHLIKTRGQQATLRCSPISGHTSVYWYQQALGLGLQFLLWYDEGEERNRGNFPPRFSGRQFPNYSSELNVNALELEDSALYLCASSKGQGIDEQFFGPGTRLTVL.

CDR3 sequence: CASSETGTGREKLFF. The CDR3, as DNA: TGCGCCAGCAGTGAAACCGGGACAGGCCGGGAAAAACTGTTTTTT. The chain joins TRBV10-1 to TRBJ1-4; TRBD1 agrees at 8 bases. V lost 3 bases to trimming and J lost 8 bases; unmatched junction nucleotides: 8. The CDR3 loop spans 15 amino acids. Germline V lookup: CDR1 WNHNN, CDR2 SYGVQD (reference sequence).

The rearrangement uses TRBV7-9 and TRBJ2-7, with a possible D match to TRBD2 (5 bases). Deletions cut 5 bases from V and 0 bases from J, with 14 bases between. This CDR3 contains 15 residues. Germline lookup yields CDR1 SEHNR and CDR2 FQNEAQ (reference sequence). The CDR3 nucleotides read TGTGCCAGCAGCCCTGGAGCGGAGAGCTCCTACGAGCAGTACTTC. This translates into CASSPGAESSYEQYF.

The chain couples TRBV7-8 to TRBJ2-1; D possibly corresponds to TRBD2 (6 bases). The CDR3 spans 15 residues. Germline V CDR1 and CDR2: SGHVS, FQNEAQ. V lost 5 bases to trimming and J lost 7 bases, with 18 bases between them. CDR3 loop: CASSTRRAGNNEQFF. CDR3 sequence (DNA): TGTGCCAGCAGCACCCGCCGGGCGGGGAATAATGAGCAGTTCTTC.

The chain couples TRBV30 to TRBJ2-7; possibly TRBD1 for D (5 bases). Germline CDR1 GTSNPN, CDR2 SVGIG (reference sequence). CDR3 length: 16 residues. V dropped 0 bases and J dropped 0 bases, with 15 bases sitting between them. The CDR3 loop reads CAWSVLDSRISYEQYF. CDR3 coding DNA: TGTGCCTGGAGTGTCCTTGACAGTCGGATCTCCTACGAGCAGTACTTC.

The V call is TRBV4-2, the J call TRBJ2-1; 9 positions agree with TRBD2. CDR1 is LGHNA and CDR2 is YNFKEQ in the germline V gene. This CDR3 is built from 15 residues. V was clipped by 1 base and J by 12 bases; unmatched bases: 10. The DNA for the CDR3 is TGTGCCAGCAGCCAAGTTTTCGGGACTAGCAACGCGCAGTTCTTC. This gives the protein CASSQVFGTSNAQFF.

This clone occurred a few times. This chain joins TRBV4-2 and TRBJ2-2; tentatively, D is TRBD1 (6 bases). The germline V gene has CDR1 LGHNA and CDR2 YNFKEQ. V lost 3 bases and J 4 bases, leaving 12 bases between the germline ends. CDR3 length equals 15 residues. This CDR3 reads CASSQEMGATGELFF. CDR3 sequence (DNA): TGTGCCAGCAGCCAGGAGATGGGGGCCACCGGGGAGCTGTTTTTT.

CDR3 in DNA: TGTGCCAGCAGTGATACGGGGGAAACTGAAGCTTTCTTT. This gives the protein CASSDTGETEAFF. The chain combines TRBV2 with TRBJ1-1; perhaps TRBD1 as D (5 bases). In germline, CDR1 is SNHLY, CDR2 FYNNEI. Trimming removed 3 bases from V and 5 bases from J, with 10 bases in between. This CDR3 is built from 13 residues.

CDR3 in amino acids: CASSSRREGLNEQYF. As DNA, the CDR3 is TGTGCCAGCAGTTCTCGACGGGAGGGCCTCAACGAGCAGTACTTC. The genes are TRBV28 and TRBJ2-7; 8 nucleotides agree with TRBD2. Germline V gene sequence: CDR1 MDHEN, CDR2 SYDVKM. The ends lost 4 bases at V and 5 bases at J; junction bases unmatched: 10. This CDR3 contains 15 residues.

The chain combines TRBV28 with TRBJ2-7, with 10 bases fitting TRBD1. V lost 3 bases and J lost 4; bases outside the gene matches: 12. Germline-derived CDR1 and CDR2 are MDHEN and SYDVKM. The CDR3 is 17 amino acids. The CDR3 loop reads CASSLFRLRDRGYEQYF. CDR3 DNA: TGTGCCAGCAGTTTGTTCCGGCTGAGGGACAGGGGTTACGAGCAGTACTTC.

This rearrangement joins TRBV11-2 to TRBJ2-7; 7 nucleotides align to TRBD2. The CDR3 totals 14 residues. Germline CDR1 SGHAT, CDR2 FQNNGV. V was clipped by 1 base and J by 3 bases; unmatched bases: 3. As DNA, the CDR3 is TGTGCCAGCAGCTTAGTGGGGACTAACTACGAGCAGTACTTC. Translating gives CASSLVGTNYEQYF.

The gene calls are TRBV6-1 and TRBJ1-2, with 8 bases fitting TRBD1. V dropped 3 bases and J dropped 9; count of bases not matched to a gene: 12. The CDR3 extends over 15 amino acids. Germline V CDR1 and CDR2: MNHNS, SASEGT. In DNA form, the CDR3 reads TGTGCCAGCAGTGAGTGGACAGGGTCGTGGGGAAGCTACACCTTC. It translates to CASSEWTGSWGSYTF.

The chain joins TRBV9 to TRBJ2-3, with D perhaps matching TRBD2 (6 bases). The germline V gene encodes CDR1 SGDLS and CDR2 YYNGEE. Between the trimmed V and J ends, which lost 3 bases and 0 bases, there was a span of 11 bases. CDR3 length: 15 residues. This CDR3 reads CASSALATSTDTQYF. The CDR3 coding sequence is TGTGCCAGCAGCGCGCTAGCGACTAGCACAGATACGCAGTATTTT.

The chain has TRBV5-6 and TRBJ1-2; 10 positions match TRBD1. This CDR3 comprises 14 residues. The V and J ends lost 4 bases and 2 bases, in that order; junction bases with no gene match: 2. Germline assignment: CDR1 SGHDT and CDR2 YYEEEE. This CDR3 is CASSPTGGNYGYTF. Here the CDR3 DNA reads TGTGCCAGCAGCCCGACAGGGGGCAACTATGGCTACACCTTC.

This chain joins TRBV28 and TRBJ1-4; possible D gene TRBD1, 6 bases. V lost 6 bases and J 8 bases, leaving 19 bases between the germline ends. CDR3 length: 15 amino acids. Germline V gene lookup returns CDR1 MDHEN and CDR2 SYDVKM. CDR3 nucleotides: TGTGCCAGCAGGGAGGGCCAGGGGAGGGTGGAAAAACTGTTTTTT. Protein: CASREGQGRVEKLFF.

This clone was picked up one time. The V and J genes are TRBV28 and TRBJ2-7; 9 bases match TRBD1. The J segment lost 3 bases and the V segment lost 8 bases, leaving 5 bases of the junction unmatched. The germline V gene encodes CDR1 MDHEN and CDR2 SYDVKM. The CDR3 loop spans 13 amino acids. The CDR3 region has the DNA TGTGCCAGCTCCGGACAGGGGATCTACGAGCAGTACTTC. It is translated as CASSGQGIYEQYF.

This clone was recorded a few times. This chain links TRBV27 with TRBJ1-2, with a tentative D call TRBD1 (6 bases). The CDR3 length is 13 residues. Germline V gene sequence: CDR1 MNHEY, CDR2 SMNVEV (reference sequence). Trimming took 6 bases from V and 2 from J, leaving 10 bases between them. The CDR3 sequence is CASSQTGNYGYTF. CDR3 nucleotide sequence: TGTGCCAGCAGCCAGACAGGCAACTATGGCTACACCTTC.

The rearrangement joins TRBV4-1 to TRBJ2-5; tentatively, D is TRBD1 (6 bases). Trimming took 0 bases from V and 5 from J, leaving 19 bases between them. The V gene's germline CDR1 is MGHRA and CDR2 YSYEKL. The CDR3 loop spans 17 amino acids. CDR3 residues: CASSQERRLQGRETQYF. CDR3 bases: TGCGCCAGCAGCCAAGAGAGGAGACTGCAGGGGCGGGAGACCCAGTACTTC.